These T cell receptor beta chains were read from a single sample in a study of CD8+CD57+ T cells in acquired aplastic anemia. TCRdb used MiXCR to reprocess the reads, holding one entry per CDR3 protein. The repertoire includes some 180,000 distinct CDR3 sequences, around 45% of them detected once, and 2.5% to 3.5% sits in the top ten. The source material was sorted CD4+, CD8+, or CD8+CD57+ T cells (not recorded which) from PBMCs. The origin of the receptors is a human donor in good health. The conserved cysteine and the conserved F or W are not part of the CDR3 here. D genes are given only for firm matches.

CDR3 protein	D gene	V gene	J gene
SASLVVLDTQY	-	TRBV20-1	TRBJ2-3
ASSQGGQLYNSPLH	-	TRBV6-1	TRBJ1-6
SARFGGQGSGLRYEQY	-	TRBV20-1	TRBJ2-7
ASSRAPSGVLGQETQY	-	TRBV2	TRBJ2-5
SASESSYNEQF	-	TRBV20-1	TRBJ2-1
ASSPGLPPVLKAF	-	TRBV19	TRBJ1-1
ASSLDSLRLFQETQY	-	TRBV11-2	TRBJ2-5
ASSPQGGNYGYT	TRBD1	TRBV10-2	TRBJ1-2
ASSQEETAYEQY	-	TRBV4-3	TRBJ2-7
ASTDYGTENSPLH	-	TRBV19	TRBJ1-6
SARGLRGTGELF	-	TRBV20-1	TRBJ2-2
ASSTPGQNYGHT	TRBD1	TRBV19	TRBJ1-2
AASDPTEQETQY	-	TRBV24-1	TRBJ2-5
ASSVGRDRGFTNEKLF	TRBD1	TRBV9	TRBJ1-4
SATGLAGVVTDTQY	TRBD2	TRBV20-1	TRBJ2-3
ASSRAWAGKNEQF	-	TRBV4-3	TRBJ2-1
ASSLVPGRSGELF	-	TRBV7-9	TRBJ2-2
SARVRTNTGELF	-	TRBV20-1	TRBJ2-2
ASSSMGSGELF	-	TRBV19	TRBJ2-2
ASSLGARPNEQF	-	TRBV5-1	TRBJ2-1
ATRDRGLTDAF	TRBD1	TRBV24-1	TRBJ1-1
SDWTGRRETEAF	TRBD1	TRBV29-1	TRBJ1-1
ASSLRFDSKDVQF	-	TRBV7-7	TRBJ2-1
ASSLMDSNQPQH	-	TRBV7-2	TRBJ1-5
ATSDSSGYGYT	-	TRBV24-1	TRBJ1-2
SVDRSGQRVSEAF	-	TRBV29-1	TRBJ1-1
ASRGRGGYT	-	TRBV27	TRBJ1-2
ANSGRGSSYGYN	-	TRBV19	TRBJ1-2
SALPTGVDKNIQY	TRBD1	TRBV20-1	TRBJ2-4
SARDPLSQGAHTDTQY	-	TRBV20-1	TRBJ2-3